The 21 T cell receptor beta chains listed next were all sequenced from one sample in a study of blood T cell repertoires in COVID-19. Sequenced by immunoSEQ multiplex PCR; TCRdb stores in-frame clones only, minus some. Here the sample spans about 270,000 clones, 86% being singletons. The material sequenced was peripheral blood. The origin of the receptors is a woman older than 75 with COVID-19, enrolled during active disease.

The chain has TRBV6-5 and TRBJ1-2, with D possibly matching TRBD1 (6 bases). The CDR3 has 14 amino acids. V was clipped by 6 bases and J by 2 bases, with 13 bases between them. Germline V gene sequence: CDR1 MNHEY, CDR2 SVGAGI. CDR3 DNA: TGTGCCAGCAGACTGGACAGTTTCAACTATGGCTACACCTTC. The encoded protein is CASRLDSFNYGYTF.

Points on this clone: At the DNA level, this CDR3 is encoded by other sequences in the same sample as well. The CDR3 spells CASSSGGIYEQYF. Written as DNA, the CDR3 is TGCGCCAGCAGCTCGGGGGGGATCTACGAGCAGTACTTC. The chain combines TRBV5-1 with TRBJ2-7; 8 bases match TRBD2. The CDR3 runs to 13 residues. J gave up 3 bases and V 3 bases, and 2 bases lay outside the gene matches. Germline CDR1 and CDR2: SGHRS and YFSETQ.

This clone was recorded once. This chain connects TRBV10-2 to TRBJ2-3, with D tentatively TRBD1 (6 bases). Germline lookup yields CDR1 WSHSY and CDR2 SAAADI. The V gene lost 3 bases and the J gene lost 4 bases, with 17 bases spanning the gap. This CDR3 has 16 amino acids. The CDR3 is CASSDSTGPRSDTQYF. The CDR3 DNA reads TGCGCCAGCAGTGATTCCACAGGGCCGAGATCAGATACGCAGTATTTT.

The chain is built from TRBV19 and TRBJ2-5; 9 nucleotides align to TRBD2. The V gene's germline CDR1 is LNHDA and CDR2 SQIVND (reference sequence). CDR3 length equals 15 residues. V lost 6 bases to trimming and J lost 9 bases; unmatched junction nucleotides: 14. The chain's CDR3 is CASSLLGLAREAQYF. As DNA, the CDR3 is TGTGCCAGTAGCCTTCTGGGACTAGCCCGGGAGGCCCAGTACTTC.

The DNA for the CDR3 is TGTGCCAGCAGTTACTCGGCAGGGTCTGGGGCCAACGTCCTGACTTTC. Its translation: CASSYSAGSGANVLTF. J is TRBJ2-6 and V is TRBV6-5; maybe TRBD1 (5 bases). The V and J ends lost 0 bases and 1 base respectively, with 7 bases between them. The CDR3 length is 16 residues. CDR1 is MNHEY and CDR2 is SVGAGI in the germline V gene.

The V and J genes are TRBV9 and TRBJ2-2, with 7 bases matching TRBD1. V lost 4 bases to trimming and J lost 0 bases; unmatched junction nucleotides: 6. This CDR3 contains 16 residues. Germline values: CDR1 SGDLS, CDR2 YYNGEE. The CDR3 nucleotides read TGTGCCAGCAGCTTATTCGGGACAGCGAACACCGGGGAGCTGTTTTTT. Translated, it gives CASSLFGTANTGELFF. The full variable domain, with the rest looked up from reference TRBV9 and TRBJ2-2, is DSGVTQTPKHLITATGQRVTLRCSPRSGDLSVYWYQQSLDQGLQFLIQYYNGEERAKGNILERFSAQQFPDLHSELNLSSLELGDSALYFCASSLFGTANTGELFFGEGSRLTVL.

The genes are TRBV6-1 and TRBJ2-2, with TRBD1 matching over 8 bases. Germline CDR1 and CDR2: MNHNS and SASEGT. J lost 6 bases, V lost 6 bases, and 18 bases had no gene match. The CDR3 is 18 amino acids. The CDR3 here is CASSERVRGQSGAGELFF. DNA of the CDR3: TGTGCCAGCAGCGAACGAGTCAGGGGGCAAAGTGGGGCCGGGGAGCTGTTTTTT.

The chain employs TRBV18 and TRBJ1-1, with TRBD1 identical over 7 bases. Germline-derived CDR1 and CDR2 are KGHSH and LQKENI. The trim removed 4 bases at V and 0 bases at J, leaving 8 bases unmatched. The CDR3 is 16 residues long. Here the CDR3 DNA reads TGTGCCAGCTCACTCGGGACAGTTGGATTGAACACTGAAGCTTTCTTT. It specifies CASSLGTVGLNTEAFF.

The V call is TRBV11-2, the J call TRBJ1-1, with 9 positions matching TRBD1. Unmatched junction bases numbered 7, after V lost 5 bases and J lost 0 bases. CDR3 length equals 16 residues. Germline V gene data show CDR1 as SGHAT and CDR2 as FQNNGV. CDR3 protein: CASSPGQGRLNTEAFF. The DNA for the CDR3 is TGTGCCAGCAGCCCCGGACAGGGGAGGTTGAACACTGAAGCTTTCTTT.

The chain uses TRBV15 and TRBJ2-5; 8 bases are shared with TRBD1. CDR3 length: 14 residues. Germline V gene lookup returns CDR1 LNHNV and CDR2 YYDKDF (reference sequence). The V gene end was trimmed by 3 bases and the J gene end by 2 bases; junction bases not matched to a gene: 2. CDR3 bases: TGTGCCACCAGCAGTTGGACAGGGCAAGAGACCCAGTACTTC. Protein sequence: CATSSWTGQETQYF. The whole variable domain, remainder taken from reference TRBV15 and TRBJ2-5, is DAMVIQNPRYQVTQFGKPVTLSCSQTLNHNVMYWYQQKSSQAPKLLFHYYDKDFNNEADTPDNFQSRRPNTSFCFLDIRSPGLGDTAMYLCATSSWTGQETQYFGPGTRLLVL.

CDR3 nucleotide sequence: TGTGCCAGCAGCCCCACAGGGGGCACTGAAGCTTTCTTT. Encoded protein: CASSPTGGTEAFF. J is TRBJ1-1 and V is TRBV6-5; 8 bases match TRBD1. Germline V gene data show CDR1 as MNHEY and CDR2 as SVGAGI. The V and J ends lost 6 bases and 4 bases, in that order; junction bases with no gene match: 4. The CDR3 is 13 residues long.

This sequence joins TRBV7-2 and TRBJ2-7; D possibly corresponds to TRBD1 (5 bases). V was trimmed by 4 bases and J by 3 bases, leaving 16 bases between them. The CDR3 contains 15 residues. Germline V gene sequence: CDR1 SGHTA, CDR2 FQGNSA. In DNA form, the CDR3 reads TGTGCCAGCAGCTCGGCCCGGCGGCAGGGCTACGAGCAGTACTTC. Amino acids: CASSSARRQGYEQYF.

The chain employs TRBV28 and TRBJ1-2; 9 positions agree with TRBD1. CDR1 and CDR2 (germline): MDHEN, SYDVKM. Trimming took 6 bases from V and 6 from J; bases not matched to a gene: 5. The CDR3 sequence is 13 residues long. The CDR3 protein is CASSGQGPDGYTF. In DNA form, the CDR3 reads TGTGCCAGCAGCGGACAGGGGCCAGATGGCTACACCTTC.

This clone was recorded only once. The J gene is TRBJ1-2, the V gene TRBV29-1, with TRBD1 identical over 9 bases. The germline CDR1 and CDR2 sequences are SQVTM and ANQGSEA. The CDR3 length is 13 residues. V shed 4 bases and J 6 bases; nucleotides not matched to a gene: 6. CDR3 region: CSVGGGDRDGYTF. CDR3 DNA sequence: TGCAGCGTTGGAGGCGGGGACAGGGATGGCTACACCTTC.

The chain combines TRBV5-1 with TRBJ1-2; D unresolved. CDR1 and CDR2 (germline): SGHRS, YFSETQ. With 1 base removed from V and 4 bases from J, the gap between germline ends came to 11 bases. The CDR3 has 14 amino acids. CDR3 protein: CASSLPQVGYGYTF. The CDR3 DNA is TGCGCCAGCAGCTTGCCGCAGGTTGGCTATGGCTACACCTTC.

This clone showed up just once. The gene calls are TRBV5-1 and TRBJ2-1; maybe TRBD1 (6 bases). CDR1 is SGHRS and CDR2 is YFSETQ in the germline V gene. The CDR3 covers 16 residues. Trimming took off 3 bases at V and 5 bases at J, with 18 bases between the two ends. CDR3 sequence reads: CASSSQGRTKHNEQFF. The CDR3 coding sequence is TGCGCCAGCAGCTCTCAGGGGCGGACAAAACACAATGAGCAGTTCTTC.

This clone has just one count. This sequence joins TRBV2 and TRBJ1-6, with a possible D match to TRBD1 (5 bases). The CDR3 spans 14 residues. The germline V gene encodes CDR1 SNHLY and CDR2 FYNNEI. V lost 4 bases and J lost 7, with 11 bases in between. The CDR3 DNA follows: TGTGCCAGCAGTGCAGGGTACGCCAATTCACCCCTCCACTTT. Protein sequence: CASSAGYANSPLHF.

This clone was counted only a few times. The V gene is TRBV6-5, the J gene TRBJ1-6; D gene uncertain. The V gene's germline CDR1 is MNHEY and CDR2 SVGAGI. V was pared by 1 base and J by 0 bases, with 4 bases between. The CDR3 loop spans 15 amino acids. As DNA, the CDR3 is TGTGCCAGCAGTTACTTGGCCTCCTATAATTCACCCCTCCACTTT. Its protein is CASSYLASYNSPLHF.

The rearrangement links TRBV4-3 to TRBJ2-7; TRBD1 might be the D (6 bases). The V and J ends lost 1 base and 9 bases respectively, with 13 bases between them. CDR1 is LGHNA and CDR2 is YSLEER in the germline V gene. This CDR3 has 13 amino acids. The chain's CDR3 is CASSQGQIGGQYF. The CDR3 DNA reads as TGCGCCAGCAGCCAAGGGCAGATAGGGGGGCAGTACTTC.

The chain combines TRBV28 with TRBJ1-5, with TRBD1 as a possible D gene (6 bases). The V gene lost 5 bases and the J gene lost 2 bases, with 7 bases spanning the gap. The CDR3 loop spans 13 amino acids. CDR1 is MDHEN and CDR2 is SYDVKM in the germline V gene. CDR3 in amino acids: CASSRTGNQPQHF. Written as DNA, the CDR3 is TGTGCCAGCAGTCGGACAGGCAATCAGCCCCAGCATTTT.

The DNA of the CDR3 is TGTGCCAGCAGTTTAGTCGGCGGGGCAGGAGCCAAAAACATTCAGTACTTC. This translates into CASSLVGGAGAKNIQYF. The rearrangement joins TRBV28 to TRBJ2-4; possible D gene TRBD2, 6 bases. CDR3 size: 17 residues. The germline V and J ends were trimmed by 2 bases and 0 bases, with 14 bases remaining between them. Germline V gene sequence: CDR1 MDHEN, CDR2 SYDVKM.